Each of the 25 T cell receptor beta chains below was sequenced from the same sample in a study of cytomegalovirus exposure and HLA in healthy donors. With 60 Vbeta and 13 Jbeta primers, the PCR was carried out. Measured with immunoSEQ multiplex PCR; TCRdb has only the in-frame clones, and not every one. This sample yields fewer than 200,000 clones, of which roughly 12% are seen a single time; about 7.8% belongs to the top ten. Material for sequencing was PBMCs. The receptors derive from a man over 45 in good health and CMV-seropositive.

The chain joins TRBV28 to TRBJ1-1, with D perhaps TRBD1 (5 bases). V was cut by 3 bases and J by 5 bases, with 10 bases left in between. Germline V lookup: CDR1 MDHEN, CDR2 SYDVKM. The CDR3 loop spans 13 amino acids. The CDR3 DNA reads as TGTGCCAGCAGTTTCGACAGCAATACTGAAGCTTTCTTT. Its protein is CASSFDSNTEAFF. The full variable domain, completed using reference TRBV28 and TRBJ1-1, is DVKVTQSSRYLVKRTGEKVFLECVQDMDHENMFWYRQDPGLGLRLIYFSYDVKMKEKGDIPEGYSVSREKKERFSLILESASTNQTSMYLCASSFDSNTEAFFGQGTRLTVV.

V gene TRBV6-5 combines with J gene TRBJ1-1, with no clear D. This CDR3 is built from 13 residues. V was cut by 6 bases and J by 10 bases, with 18 bases left in between. CDR1 MNHEY and CDR2 SVGAGI come from the germline V gene. The CDR3 protein is CASSSSGDPRAFF. CDR3 DNA sequence: TGTGCCAGCAGCTCTAGCGGCGACCCCCGAGCTTTCTTT.

The chain has TRBV18 and TRBJ1-5, with D possibly TRBD1 on 5 matching bases. This CDR3 spans 15 amino acids. The V and J ends lost 3 bases and 7 bases respectively, with 16 bases between them. Germline V gene data show CDR1 as KGHSH and CDR2 as LQKENI. CDR3 DNA sequence: TGTGCCAGCTCACCCCCAGGGTGGGAGGGACAGCCCCAGCATTTT. It yields the protein CASSPPGWEGQPQHF.

The chain employs TRBV7-9 and TRBJ2-7, with 7 bases lining up with TRBD1. Germline-derived CDR1 and CDR2 are SEHNR and FQNEAQ (reference sequence). V shed 7 bases and J 3 bases; nucleotides not matched to a gene: 6. CDR3 size: 13 residues. The CDR3 loop is CASTPTGIYEQYF. Written as DNA, the CDR3 is TGTGCCAGCACCCCGACAGGGATCTACGAGCAGTACTTC.

This clone was seen a few times. V usage is TRBV30 and J usage is TRBJ1-4; tentatively, D is TRBD1 (5 bases). Germline CDR1 and CDR2: GTSNPN and SVGIG (reference sequence). CDR3 length: 14 residues. V shed 4 bases and J shed 5 bases, with 14 bases lying between them. CDR3 in DNA: TGTGCCTGGAACCTTGGGGCAGCAAATGAAAAACTGTTTTTT. Amino acid sequence: CAWNLGAANEKLFF.

V usage is TRBV5-3 and J usage is TRBJ2-2; tentatively, D is TRBD1 (6 bases). TRBV5-3 is marked as an open reading frame, function uncertain. The CDR3 is 14 residues long. The V and J ends lost 5 bases and 2 bases respectively, with 10 bases between them. DNA for the CDR3: TGTGCCAGAAGGGGGGACACCAACACCGGGGAGCTGTTTTTT. Protein product: CARRGDTNTGELFF.

The chain has TRBV5-1 and TRBJ2-3; tentative D call: TRBD2 (6 bases). The V gene lost 4 bases and the J gene lost 5 bases, with 17 bases spanning the gap. CDR3 length: 15 residues. The germline V gene encodes CDR1 SGHRS and CDR2 YFSETQ. The DNA for the CDR3 is TGCGCCAGCAGCGTCGTTAGCGGAGGAGGAGATACGCAGTATTTT. Translated, it gives CASSVVSGGGDTQYF.

This clone appeared a few times. This rearrangement joins TRBV7-3 to TRBJ2-3; 8 bases map to TRBD2. Trimming at V came to 4 bases and at J to 5 bases, leaving 14 bases not matched to a gene. Germline CDR1 is SGHTA and CDR2 is FQGTGA. The CDR3 spans 17 residues. The CDR3 coding sequence is TGTGCCAGCAGCTCCTTAGCGGGGCATTCACAGGAAGATACGCAGTATTTT. Translated: CASSSLAGHSQEDTQYF.

This clone was detected only a few times. The chain couples TRBV5-4 to TRBJ1-2; D possibly corresponds to TRBD1 (6 bases). This CDR3 has 13 amino acids. The V gene's germline CDR1 is SGHNT and CDR2 YYREEE (reference sequence). Trimming pared 3 bases from V and 8 bases from J, leaving 14 bases between. The CDR3 protein is CASSSAGGRGYTF. Here the CDR3 DNA reads TGTGCCAGCAGCTCGGCGGGGGGCCGGGGCTACACCTTC.

This clone came up a few times. J is TRBJ1-2 and V is TRBV30, with 9 positions matching TRBD1. V lost 3 bases, J lost 4 bases, and 6 bases stayed unmatched. Germline-derived CDR1 and CDR2 are GTSNPN and SVGIG (reference sequence). This CDR3 is built from 14 residues. CDR3 region: CAWSYTGGAYGYTF. The CDR3 DNA follows: TGTGCCTGGAGCTATACAGGGGGCGCCTATGGCTACACCTTC.

This clone was counted between two and nine times. CDR3 DNA: TGTGCCAGCAGTTTGACGGATATCAGGGGATCTGGGGCCAACGTCCTGACTTTC. Translated: CASSLTDIRGSGANVLTF. The genes are TRBV27 and TRBJ2-6, with D perhaps matching TRBD1 (6 bases). Germline V gene lookup returns CDR1 MNHEY and CDR2 SMNVEV (reference sequence). Trimming shortened V by 3 bases and J by 1 base, and 16 bases separated the two germline ends. The CDR3 contains 18 residues.

This clone was picked up a small number of times. The CDR3, as DNA: TGCGCCAGCAGCCAAGGACAGGGTAGGACAGATACGCAGTATTTT. Protein: CASSQGQGRTDTQYF. The chain employs TRBV4-1 and TRBJ2-3; 7 bases match TRBD1. From germline, CDR1 is MGHRA and CDR2 YSYEKL. With V trimmed by 1 base and J by 3 bases, 4 bases remained unmatched. The CDR3 loop spans 15 amino acids.

This clone has more than one count but fewer than ten. This sequence joins TRBV27 and TRBJ1-5, with 7 bases that match TRBD1. V lost 4 bases to trimming and J lost 3 bases; unmatched junction nucleotides: 3. The CDR3 extends over 14 amino acids. Germline V gives CDR1 MNHEY, CDR2 SMNVEV (reference sequence). The CDR3: CASSSGQDNQPQHF. The DNA of the CDR3 is TGTGCCAGCAGTTCAGGACAGGACAATCAGCCCCAGCATTTT.

V gene TRBV5-1 combines with J gene TRBJ2-5; TRBD1 agrees at 9 bases. Germline CDR1 reads SGHRS; CDR2 reads YFSETQ. This CDR3 is built from 15 residues. Germline trimming cut 0 bases from V and 5 bases from J; bases unmatched to any gene: 5. The CDR3 bases are TGCGCCAGCAGCTTGGGGACAGGGGAGGTGGAGACCCAGTACTTC. It specifies CASSLGTGEVETQYF.

This clone has a handful of counts. The chain has TRBV4-3 and TRBJ1-4, with D unresolved. V shed 3 bases and J shed 8 bases, with 16 bases lying between them. There are 15 residues in the CDR3. CDR1 is LGHNA, CDR2 YSLEER, per germline. The CDR3 protein is CASSQIHGGREKLFF. CDR3 coding DNA: TGCGCCAGCAGCCAGATACACGGAGGACGGGAAAAACTGTTTTTT.

Turning to this clone: A read error may account for a junction end that differs from germline. CDR3 in DNA: TGTGCTAGCAGCTGGGATAGCGGGGGAAACACCGGGGAGCTGTTTTTT. Its translation: CASSWDSGGNTGELFF. The V call is TRBV7-7, the J call TRBJ2-2; TRBD2 aligns across 9 bases. Germline lookup yields CDR1 SSHAT and CDR2 FNYEAQ (reference sequence). This CDR3 contains 16 residues.

This clone was counted only a few times. The CDR3 is CASSHGTGRNTIYF. Written as DNA, the CDR3 is TGTGCCAGCAGCCATGGGACAGGCAGAAACACCATATATTTT. V usage is TRBV5-4 and J usage is TRBJ1-3, with 8 bases aligning to TRBD1. The junction had 5 bases not matched to a gene; V was cut back by 4 bases and J by 5 bases. The CDR3 sequence is 14 residues long. The germline V gene has CDR1 SGHNT and CDR2 YYREEE (reference sequence).

The chain has TRBV23-1 and TRBJ2-7; 12 bases agree with TRBD1. TRBV23-1 is designated an ORF whose function remains uncertain. The CDR3 contains 14 residues. The CDR3: CASMGQGAPHEQYV. The CDR3 coding sequence is TGCGCCAGCATGGGACAGGGGGCACCTCACGAGCAATACGTC.

In its sample, this clone was seen a few times. V and J are TRBV13 and TRBJ1-3; D perhaps matches TRBD1 (5 bases). This CDR3 contains 13 residues. Per the germline V gene, CDR1 is PRHDT and CDR2 is FYEKMQ (reference sequence). V lost 0 bases and J lost 6, with 6 bases in between. CDR3 nucleotides: TGTGCCAGCAGCTTAGGGGGGCAAAACACCATATATTTT. This encodes CASSLGGQNTIYF.

This clone has more than one count but fewer than ten. The V call is TRBV11-3, the J call TRBJ2-2, with TRBD1 matching over 8 bases. The V gene's germline CDR1 is SGHNT and CDR2 YENEEA. The CDR3 covers 12 residues. DNA of the CDR3: TGTGCTACAACGGACAGGGACGGGGAGCTGTTTTTT. This codes for CATTDRDGELFF.

This clone showed up just a few times. The chain links TRBV14 to TRBJ2-1, with unresolved D. Germline V gene sequence: CDR1 SGHDN, CDR2 FVKESK. V was trimmed by 0 bases and J by 11 bases, leaving 17 bases between them. This CDR3 has 15 amino acids. This chain's CDR3 is CASSQDPGGARKQFF. As DNA, the CDR3 is TGTGCCAGCAGCCAAGATCCTGGTGGAGCCCGTAAGCAGTTCTTC.

This clone turned up a few times. The chain combines TRBV7-6 with TRBJ2-1; a possible D gene is TRBD1 (6 bases). Trimming cost V 2 bases and J 7 bases, with 9 bases left between them. The CDR3 consists of 13 residues. The germline V gene encodes CDR1 SGHVS and CDR2 FNYEAQ. The CDR3 nucleotides read TGTGCCAGCAGCTTAACAGGGCGGAATGAGCAGTTCTTC. Its protein is CASSLTGRNEQFF.

The chain uses TRBV5-1 and TRBJ2-3; TRBD2 aligns across 11 bases. The V gene's germline CDR1 is SGHRS and CDR2 YFSETQ. This CDR3 spans 17 amino acids. V shed 7 bases and J 1 base; nucleotides not matched to a gene: 11. This CDR3 reads CASSRLAGTLGTDTQYF. CDR3 nucleotides: TGCGCCAGCTCCAGACTAGCGGGGACGTTGGGCACAGATACGCAGTATTTT.

DNA for the CDR3: TGCGCCAGCAGCCGGGACAGGGAGGCGACCCAGTACTTC. This translates into CASSRDREATQYF. The chain joins TRBV5-1 to TRBJ2-5; 9 bases are a match to TRBD1. Losses at the gene ends were 4 bases for V and 7 bases for J; bases not matched to a gene: 5. From germline, CDR1 is SGHRS and CDR2 YFSETQ. The length of the CDR3 is 13 residues.

The chain combines TRBV9 with TRBJ1-2; D unresolved. V was pared by 4 bases and J by 4 bases, with 14 bases between. The length of the CDR3 is 14 residues. Germline values: CDR1 SGDLS, CDR2 YYNGEE. CDR3 DNA: TGTGCCAGCAGCCCGGGTGGGGAGGGCTATGGCTACACCTTC. Translating it yields CASSPGGEGYGYTF.